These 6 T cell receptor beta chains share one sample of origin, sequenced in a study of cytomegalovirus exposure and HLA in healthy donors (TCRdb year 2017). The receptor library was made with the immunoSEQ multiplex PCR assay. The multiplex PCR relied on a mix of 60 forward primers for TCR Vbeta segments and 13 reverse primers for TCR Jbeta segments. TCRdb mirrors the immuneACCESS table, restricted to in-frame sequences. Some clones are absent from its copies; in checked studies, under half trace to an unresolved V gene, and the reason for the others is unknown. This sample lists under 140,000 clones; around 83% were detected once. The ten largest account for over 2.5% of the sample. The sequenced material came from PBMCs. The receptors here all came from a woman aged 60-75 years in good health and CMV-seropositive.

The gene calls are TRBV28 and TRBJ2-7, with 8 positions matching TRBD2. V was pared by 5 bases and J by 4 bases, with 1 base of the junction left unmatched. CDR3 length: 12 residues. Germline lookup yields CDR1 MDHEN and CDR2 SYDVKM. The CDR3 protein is CASSSGSYEQYF. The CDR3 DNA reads TGTGCCAGCAGTAGCGGGAGTTACGAGCAGTACTTC.

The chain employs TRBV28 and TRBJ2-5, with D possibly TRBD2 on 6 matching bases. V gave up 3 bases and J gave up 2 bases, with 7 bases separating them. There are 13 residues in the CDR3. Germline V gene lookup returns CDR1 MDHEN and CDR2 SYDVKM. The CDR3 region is CASSLGGQETQYF. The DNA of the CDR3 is TGTGCCAGCAGTTTGGGGGGACAAGAGACCCAGTACTTC. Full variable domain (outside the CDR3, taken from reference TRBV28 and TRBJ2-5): DVKVTQSSRYLVKRTGEKVFLECVQDMDHENMFWYRQDPGLGLRLIYFSYDVKMKEKGDIPEGYSVSREKKERFSLILESASTNQTSMYLCASSLGGQETQYFGPGTRLLVL.

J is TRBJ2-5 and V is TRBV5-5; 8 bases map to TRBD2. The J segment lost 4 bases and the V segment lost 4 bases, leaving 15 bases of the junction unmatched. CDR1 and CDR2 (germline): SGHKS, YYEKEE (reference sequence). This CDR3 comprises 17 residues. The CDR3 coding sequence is TGTGCCAGCAGCCCCCCCCGGGGGGGGACCAGTGGAGAGACCCAGTACTTC. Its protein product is CASSPPRGGTSGETQYF.

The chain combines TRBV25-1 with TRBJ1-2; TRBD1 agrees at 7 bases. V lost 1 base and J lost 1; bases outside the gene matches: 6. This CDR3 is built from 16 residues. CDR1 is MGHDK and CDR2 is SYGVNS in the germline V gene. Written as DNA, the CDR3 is TGTGCCAGCAGTGAATTTAACCGGGACAGTAACTATGGCTACACCTTC. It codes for CASSEFNRDSNYGYTF.

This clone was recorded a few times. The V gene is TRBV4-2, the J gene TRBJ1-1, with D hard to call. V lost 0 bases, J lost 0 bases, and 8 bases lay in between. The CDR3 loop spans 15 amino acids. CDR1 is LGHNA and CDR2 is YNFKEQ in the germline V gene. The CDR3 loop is CASSQDGQLNTEAFF. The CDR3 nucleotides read TGTGCCAGCAGCCAAGATGGGCAGCTGAACACTGAAGCTTTCTTT.

In DNA, the CDR3 is TGTGCCAGCAGTCTCGACAGGTCCTCCTACAATGAGCAGTTCTTC. It codes for CASSLDRSSYNEQFF. V usage is TRBV6-5 and J usage is TRBJ2-1; tentatively, D is TRBD1 (6 bases). Germline V gene sequence: CDR1 MNHEY, CDR2 SVGAGI. The V end lost 5 bases, the J end lost 0 bases, and 11 bases lay between the germline ends. This CDR3 has 15 residues.